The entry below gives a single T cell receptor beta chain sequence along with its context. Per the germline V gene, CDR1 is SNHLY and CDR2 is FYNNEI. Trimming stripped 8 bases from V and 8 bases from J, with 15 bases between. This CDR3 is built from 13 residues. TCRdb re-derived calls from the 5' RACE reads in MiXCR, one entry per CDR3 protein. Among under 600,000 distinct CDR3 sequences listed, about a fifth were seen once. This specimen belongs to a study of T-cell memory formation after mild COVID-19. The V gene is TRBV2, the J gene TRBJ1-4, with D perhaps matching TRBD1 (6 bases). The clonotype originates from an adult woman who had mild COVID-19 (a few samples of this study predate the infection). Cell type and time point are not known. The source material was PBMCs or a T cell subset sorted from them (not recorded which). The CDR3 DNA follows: TGTGCCAGCCTACAGGGCAGGGAGGAAAAACTGTTTTTT. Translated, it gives CASLQGREEKLFF.